This is a list of T cell receptor beta chains from one sample in a study of neurological immune-mediated disorders. One entry per CDR3 protein, called by TCRdb with MiXCR from the 5' RACE reads. The data hold 70,000 to 95,000 distinct CDR3 sequences, with roughly 13% observed a single time. The specimen sequenced was PBMCs. The receptors stem from a female donor with HTLV-1-associated myelopathy (HAM/TSP). Each CDR3 is given with its conserved first and last residue. The order of the fields is clone size, V gene, J gene, D gene, CDR3 DNA, CDR3 protein. D genes are given only for firm matches. Some rows mark clone size as missing; the rest say once, few, many or name a class of expanded clone.

size: many
V: TRBV7-2
J: TRBJ2-2
D: NA
DNA: TGTGCCAGCAGCTTATCAGGGGCGGCCACCGGGGAGCTGTTTTTT
CDR3: CASSLSGAATGELFF

size: many
V: TRBV7-9
J: TRBJ2-7
D: TRBD1
DNA: TGTGCCAGCAGCTCAGGGACAGGGGGGGTCTTGGAGCAGTACTTC
CDR3: CASSSGTGGVLEQYF

size: NA
V: TRBV21-1
J: TRBJ1-1
D: NA
DNA: TGTGCCAGCACGACAAAGAGTGAAGCTTTCTTT
CDR3: CASTTKSEAFF

size: many
V: TRBV5-1
J: TRBJ1-4
D: NA
DNA: TGCGCCAGCAGCTTGGGTATACAGCTGGGGCGGAATGAAAAACTGTTTTTT
CDR3: CASSLGIQLGRNEKLFF

size: few
V: TRBV12-3/TRBV12-4
J: TRBJ2-1
D: NA
DNA: TGTGCCAGCAGCCTTCTTGGGGGCGGGTACAATGAGCAGTTCTTC
CDR3: CASSLLGGGYNEQFF

size: many
V: TRBV9
J: TRBJ2-3
D: NA
DNA: TGTGCCAGCAGCGGCCTAAACGGGAGACCCACAGATACGCAGTATTTT
CDR3: CASSGLNGRPTDTQYF

size: many
V: TRBV2
J: TRBJ2-1
D: NA
DNA: TGTGCCAGCAGTTCACTTACAGGGTTGGATGAGCAGTTCTTC
CDR3: CASSSLTGLDEQFF

size: few
V: TRBV24-1
J: TRBJ2-3
D: TRBD2
DNA: TGTGCCACCAGTGACCAGAGCGGGGGAGCTACAGATACGCAGTATTTT
CDR3: CATSDQSGGATDTQYF

size: NA
V: TRBV7-6
J: TRBJ2-3
D: NA
DNA: TGTGCCAGCAGCTCCCCCAATGAAGATACGCAGTATTTT
CDR3: CASSSPNEDTQYF

size: many
V: TRBV4-2
J: TRBJ1-3
D: TRBD1
DNA: TGTGCCAGCAGCCAAGCTAAACTACAGGGGGCCAGTGGAAACACCATATATTTT
CDR3: CASSQAKLQGASGNTIYF

size: many
V: TRBV20-1
J: TRBJ2-7
D: TRBD2
DNA: TGCAGTGCTAGGGCTAGCGGGGGGGCCCTCTCCGAGCAGTACTTC
CDR3: CSARASGGALSEQYF

size: many
V: TRBV4-1
J: TRBJ2-3
D: NA
DNA: TGCGCCAGCAGCCAAGGAGGGGCCCGCACAGATACGCAGTATTTT
CDR3: CASSQGGARTDTQYF

size: many
V: TRBV15
J: TRBJ1-3
D: NA
DNA: TGTGCCACCAGCAGAGAGGGTGTATCTGGAAACACCATATATTTT
CDR3: CATSREGVSGNTIYF

size: NA
V: TRBV28
J: TRBJ1-1
D: NA
DNA: TGTGCCAGCAGTTTTGGGGGGGCGAGGACTGAAGCTTTCTTT
CDR3: CASSFGGARTEAFF

size: many
V: TRBV6-5
J: TRBJ1-6
D: NA
DNA: TGTGCCAGCAGTTACAGGGGCCGGGGCTCCTATAATTCACCCCTCCACTTT
CDR3: CASSYRGRGSYNSPLHF

size: many
V: TRBV28
J: TRBJ2-1
D: NA
DNA: TGTGCCAGCAGTTCTTCTTCGCTCGGACGGGGTTCTTACAATGAGCAGTTCTTC
CDR3: CASSSSSLGRGSYNEQFF

size: many
V: TRBV12-3/TRBV12-4
J: TRBJ2-7
D: TRBD2
DNA: TGTGCCAGCAGTTTTCGGACTAGCGGGGCCCAGGTGCAGTACTTC
CDR3: CASSFRTSGAQVQYF

size: few
V: TRBV18
J: TRBJ2-1
D: TRBD1
DNA: TGTGCCAGCTCACCGTCCCGGGACAGGGACAATGAGCAGTTCTTC
CDR3: CASSPSRDRDNEQFF